This T cell receptor (beta chain) was recovered during a study of T cell responses to AZD1222 COVID-19 vaccine. General observations from the study: After the peak T cell response, and only then, were repertoires sampled. There were mostly white British donors and more females than males, and clonal diversity was possibly underestimated.

Using immunoSEQ multiplex PCR, the repertoire was profiled, and TCRdb retains in-frame clones only, with some absent. The profile shows about 120,000 clones, 80% to 95% of them singletons. Germline V CDR1 and CDR2: SGHRS, YFSETQ. The CDR3 has 12 amino acids. The V and J ends lost 4 bases and 6 bases respectively, with 8 bases between them. Regarding this clone: Its cognate antigen is unknown.

The clonotype originates from an adult who received the MenACWY meningococcal vaccine as a control. This sequence joins TRBV5-1 and TRBJ2-4; D perhaps matches TRBD1 (5 bases). The material sequenced was peripheral blood, taken 28 days after the second dose of the MenACWY control vaccine. CDR3 region: CASSPQGNIQYF. As DNA, the CDR3 is TGCGCCAGCAGCCCCCAGGGAAACATTCAGTACTTC.